These 3 T cell receptor beta chains were all obtained from the same sample, sequenced in a study of shared clonotypes between healthy human individuals. Sequenced by immunoSEQ multiplex PCR; TCRdb stores in-frame clones only, minus some. The table lists around 430,000 clones, roughly 83% of them singletons. The sequencing input was PBMCs. Receptor source: a woman in her thirties or forties in good health. Some clones in this sample may be carry-over from other donors' samples.

V and J are TRBV5-6 and TRBJ2-1; 10 bases match TRBD2. Germline loops: CDR1 SGHDT, CDR2 YYEEEE. V was pared by 0 bases and J by 1 base, with 10 bases of the junction left unmatched. CDR3 length: 19 amino acids. CDR3 residues: CASSLDSWQREGSYNEQFF. The CDR3 DNA reads TGTGCCAGCAGCTTGGACTCATGGCAGCGGGAGGGATCCTACAATGAGCAGTTCTTC.

The rearrangement uses TRBV6-4 and TRBJ2-6; D remains unclear. The CDR3 sequence is 13 residues long. The V gene lost 8 bases and the J gene lost 2 bases, with 7 bases spanning the gap. CDR1 is MRHNA, CDR2 SNTAGT, per germline. The CDR3 DNA reads as TGTGCCAGCGCAATGACTGGGGCCAACGTCCTGACTTTC. Translation: CASAMTGANVLTF.

This chain joins TRBV28 and TRBJ1-5; 7 bases are shared with TRBD1. CDR1 and CDR2 from the germline V gene are MDHEN and SYDVKM. The junction had 3 bases not matched to a gene; V was cut back by 6 bases and J by 4 bases. This CDR3 is built from 13 residues. This chain's CDR3 is CASSSGQNQPQHF. CDR3 DNA: TGTGCCAGCAGCTCGGGACAGAATCAGCCCCAGCATTTT.